This TCR beta chain derives from a study of siplizumab effects on memory and regulatory T cells. The germline V and J ends were trimmed by 5 bases and 3 bases, with 10 bases remaining between them. The germline gives CDR1 LNHDA, CDR2 SQIVND (reference sequence). This CDR3 has 14 residues. Roughly 10^5 TCR templates per sample were sequenced. The repertoire was sequenced with immunoSEQ multiplex PCR; TCRdb's copy has only in-frame clones and lacks some. The sample includes around 77,000 clones, about 90% of them seen just once. Findings and caveats of the study: It seemed that naive T cells were more diverse than memory cells and were major contributors to the alloresponse. Naive or memory phenotype was unassignable for roughly 80-96% of proliferating CD4+ or CD8+ clones. Proliferating siplizumab-culture Treg suppressive function went unconfirmed.

Comment on this clone: Its antigen is currently unknown.

The V call is TRBV19, the J call TRBJ2-2, with D hard to call. This clonotype was obtained from a human donor in good health. The sequenced material came from CD8+ T cells sorted from blood. The CDR3 coding sequence is TGTGCCAGTAGTTGGGCAGAACACACCGGGGAGCTGTTTTTT. Protein product: CASSWAEHTGELFF.